This T cell receptor (beta chain) came from a study of blood T cells in healthy people across ages. Primers used in a second PCR of about 6 to 11 cycles were a sample-barcoded 5' primer and a J-beta primer mix. Via MiXCR, TCRdb re-called the 5' RACE reads, giving one row per CDR3 protein. The sample shows about 970,000 distinct CDR3 sequences, 51% of them seen only once. The CDR3 contains 18 residues. V lost 3 bases to trimming and J lost 1 base; unmatched junction nucleotides: 15. Germline CDR1 reads SQVTM; CDR2 reads ANQGSEA. The sample comprised blood. The origin of this receptor is a woman aged 60-70 years in good health. This chain joins TRBV29-1 and TRBJ2-1; TRBD2 aligns across 7 bases. In nucleotides, the CDR3 is TGCAGCGTTGAGTCCCCACTAGTGGGAGGGCCTTCCTACAATGAGCAGTTCTTC. Its translation is CSVESPLVGGPSYNEQFF.